Listed below are T cell receptor beta chains from one sample, sequenced in a study of CD8 T cells in Susac syndrome. MiXCR was run by TCRdb on the immunoSEQ multiplex PCR reads, yielding one entry per CDR3 protein. This sample carries about 440,000 distinct CDR3 sequences, 75% to 90% of them seen once, and the ten largest clones take approximately 0.12%. Sequencing was performed on CD8+ T cells from PBMCs. These receptors came from a human donor with multiple sclerosis. The CDR3 runs from the conserved cysteine through the conserved F or W. Each record gives: V gene, clone size, J gene, D gene, CDR3 DNA, CDR3 protein. D genes are given only for firm matches. Clone sizes are given selectively: once, few, many, or a class where the clone is expanded.

>TRBV6-1|many|TRBJ1-1|.
TGTGCCAGCAGTCTGACCACTGAAGCTTTCTTT
CASSLTTEAFF
>TRBV4-1|.|TRBJ2-1|TRBD2
TGCGCCAGCAGCCAAGAGCTAGCGGGAACCTTAAATGAGCAGTTCTTC
CASSQELAGTLNEQFF
>TRBV19|.|TRBJ1-2|.
TGTGCCAGTAGTCTTGGGCCCTTCTATGGCTACACCTTC
CASSLGPFYGYTF
>TRBV18|.|TRBJ2-1|TRBD2
TGTGCCAGCTCCCCCAACAGCGGGAGCTCCAATGAGCAGTTCTTC
CASSPNSGSSNEQFF
>TRBV7-9|once|TRBJ1-1|.
TGTGCCAGCAGCCATGGAGGATCGAACACTGAAGCTTTCTTT
CASSHGGSNTEAFF
>TRBV15|.|TRBJ2-7|.
TGTGCCACCAGCAGAGTAAGGACGAGCCGTGGGGAGCAGTACTTC
CATSRVRTSRGEQYF
>TRBV29-1|.|TRBJ1-1|.
TGCAGCGTTGACCAAACAACTGAAGCTTTCTTT
CSVDQTTEAFF
>TRBV14|.|TRBJ2-1|.
TGTGCCAGCAGCCCGCCTTATGCCAATGAGCAGTTCTTC
CASSPPYANEQFF
>TRBV5-5|few|TRBJ2-7|TRBD2
TGTGCCAGCAGCTCGCTTAATAGCGGGTATGAGCAGTACTTC
CASSSLNSGYEQYF
>TRBV5-1|.|TRBJ1-2|.
TGCGCCAGCAGCTTTCGGGGGCAAGGGTATGGCTACACCTTC
CASSFRGQGYGYTF
>TRBV5-6|once|TRBJ2-5|.
TGTGCCAGCAGCTCCGGGACCACGTTTGAGACCCAGTACTTC
CASSSGTTFETQYF
>TRBV25-1|.|TRBJ2-3|TRBD2
TGTGCCAGCAGTGATTGGAGCGGGGGGGCCTTAGAAACAGATACGCAGTATTTT
CASSDWSGGALETDTQYF
>TRBV19|.|TRBJ2-2|TRBD1
TGTGCCACCGATACCAAAGGGGACAGGGAAGCGGGGGAGCTGTTTTTT
CATDTKGDREAGELFF
>TRBV6-5|few|TRBJ2-1|.
TGTGCCAGCAGTTACTCTAGTCTGAATGAGCAGTTCTTC
CASSYSSLNEQFF
>TRBV5-6|.|TRBJ2-7|.
TGTGCCAGCAGCTTGGATGGGGGGAAGTCCCACGAGCAGTACTTC
CASSLDGGKSHEQYF
>TRBV10-2|.|TRBJ1-2|TRBD1
TGCGCCAGCAGTGCGTCCGGGACAGGGGGCGAAGGCTACACCTTC
CASSASGTGGEGYTF
>TRBV30|.|TRBJ1-5|.
TGTGCCTGGGGCCGGGACCTCAATCAGCCCCAGCATTTT
CAWGRDLNQPQHF
>TRBV5-1|.|TRBJ2-2|.
TGCGCCAGCAGTGATGACAGCAACACCGGGGAGCTGTTTTTT
CASSDDSNTGELFF
>TRBV12-3/TRBV12-4|.|TRBJ2-2|TRBD1
TGTGCCAGCAGTTCAGGGACAGCGAGCACCGGGGAGCTGTTTTTT
CASSSGTASTGELFF
>TRBV15|.|TRBJ2-7|.
TGTGCCACCAGCAGAGATCTTGGGACCGGCGAGGGGCAGTACTTC
CATSRDLGTGEGQYF
>TRBV7-9|.|TRBJ2-2|TRBD1
TGTGCCAGCAGCTTACCTTCGGGACAGGGAACGAACACCGGGGAGCTGTTTTTT
CASSLPSGQGTNTGELFF
>TRBV7-9|.|TRBJ1-4|.
TGTGCCAGCAGCTCCAGGGATGGTGATGAAAAACTGTTTTTT
CASSSRDGDEKLFF
>TRBV29-1|.|TRBJ1-1|.
TGCAGCGTTGAAGATCTAGGGAGTGAAGCTTTCTTT
CSVEDLGSEAFF
>TRBV29-1|.|TRBJ1-1|.
TGCAGCGTTGCCACCAATCGTGAAGCTTTCTTT
CSVATNREAFF
>TRBV13|.|TRBJ1-1|TRBD1
TGTGCCAGCAGCTTCCGGGACAGGGTTATCACTGAAGCTTTCTTT
CASSFRDRVITEAFF
>TRBV5-4|few|TRBJ1-5|.
TGTGCCAGCAGCTGGCCCGGGCAGCCCCAGCATTTT
CASSWPGQPQHF
>TRBV12-3/TRBV12-4|.|TRBJ2-7|.
TGTGCCAGCAGTTTGCACAGATCCTGCGAGCAGTACTTC
CASSLHRSCEQYF
>TRBV27|.|TRBJ2-7|TRBD1
TGTGCCAGCAGTTTACCGGGACAGGGAGGGTACGAGCAGTACTTC
CASSLPGQGGYEQYF
>TRBV7-6|.|TRBJ2-1|TRBD2
TGTGCCAGCAGCCTGGGACTAAATCCCTACAATGAGCAGTTCTTC
CASSLGLNPYNEQFF
>TRBV5-1|.|TRBJ1-2|.
TGCGCCAGCAGCTTGGAGGGGTCCCCCTATGGCTACACCTTC
CASSLEGSPYGYTF
>TRBV3-1|.|TRBJ2-1|TRBD1
TGTGCCAGCAGCCAAGCCACCGGGACAGGGATATACAATGAGCAGTTCTTC
CASSQATGTGIYNEQFF
>TRBV29-1|.|TRBJ2-1|TRBD2
TGCAGCGTTGAAGTCGGAGAAGCGGGAGTTGGCTACAATGAGCAGTTCTTC
CSVEVGEAGVGYNEQFF
>TRBV12-3/TRBV12-4|.|TRBJ2-2|.
TGTGCCATCTCGCTGGCCGGGGAGCTGTTTTTT
CAISLAGELFF
>TRBV27|.|TRBJ1-2|.
TGTGCCAGCAGTCCGATAGCCGGGTTCTATGGCTACACCTTC
CASSPIAGFYGYTF
>TRBV4-1|.|TRBJ1-1|TRBD1
TGCGCCAGCAGCCTACGAGGGACAGCCATGAACACTGAAGCTTTCTTT
CASSLRGTAMNTEAFF
>TRBV28|once|TRBJ2-3|TRBD2
TGTGCCACCCAGTTTCTGACTAGCGGAGTCACAGATACGCAGTATTTT
CATQFLTSGVTDTQYF
>TRBV4-1|.|TRBJ2-1|.
TGCGCCAGCAGCCATTTGAACAATGAGCAGTTCTTC
CASSHLNNEQFF
>TRBV5-1|.|TRBJ1-6|.
TGCGCCAGCAGCTTGGGACAGCTAAATAATTCACCCCTCCACTTT
CASSLGQLNNSPLHF
>TRBV5-6|.|TRBJ2-1|.
TGTGCCAGCAGCTACGACAGGGAGGATTACAATGAGCAGTTCTTC
CASSYDREDYNEQFF
>TRBV24-1|.|TRBJ1-2|.
TGTGCCAACCTTGACAGCTATGGCTACACCTTC
CANLDSYGYTF
>TRBV6-1|few|TRBJ2-5|TRBD2
TGTGCCAGCACCCTCTCTAGCGGGGGGGCTCGGGAGACCCAGTACTTC
CASTLSSGGARETQYF
>TRBV2|.|TRBJ2-7|TRBD1
TGTGCCAGCAGTGCCCCACAGGACAGGGGCTACGAGCAGTACTTC
CASSAPQDRGYEQYF
>TRBV4-1|.|TRBJ1-1|.
TGCGCCAGCAGCCAAGTAGCTGTAATGAACACTGAAGCTTTCTTT
CASSQVAVMNTEAFF
>TRBV12-3/TRBV12-4|once|TRBJ2-7|.
TGTGCCAGCAGTTTTGGGGAAAAGGTGTTCGAGCAGTACTTC
CASSFGEKVFEQYF